The present TCR beta chain was sequenced within a study of blood T cell repertoires in COVID-19. CDR3 length equals 15 residues. The junction had 6 bases not matched to a gene; V was cut back by 3 bases and J by 2 bases. Germline V CDR1 and CDR2: SGHNT, YYREEE (reference sequence). Generated by immunoSEQ multiplex PCR, the TCRdb table keeps only in-frame clones and is missing some. Of some 100,000 clones listed, roughly 86% are singletons. The genes are TRBV5-4 and TRBJ2-7; 9 nucleotides agree with TRBD1. The source material was peripheral blood. The clonotype originates from a man aged 50 or older with acute or convalescent COVID-19. The CDR3 coding sequence is TGTGCCAGCAGCTCGCCGGGACAGGGACCCTACGAGCAGTACTTC. It translates to CASSSPGQGPYEQYF.